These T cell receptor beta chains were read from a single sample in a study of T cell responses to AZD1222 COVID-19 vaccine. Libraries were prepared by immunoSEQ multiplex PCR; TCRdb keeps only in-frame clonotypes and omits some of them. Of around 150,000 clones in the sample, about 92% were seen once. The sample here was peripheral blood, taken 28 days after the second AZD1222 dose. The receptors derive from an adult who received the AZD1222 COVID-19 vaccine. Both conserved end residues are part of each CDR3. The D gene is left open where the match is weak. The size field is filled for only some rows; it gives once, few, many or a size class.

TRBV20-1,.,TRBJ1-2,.,CSASYRYGYTF,TGCAGTGCTAGTTACCGCTATGGCTACACCTTC
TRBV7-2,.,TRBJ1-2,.,CASTPDGGVYYGYTF,TGTGCCAGCACCCCCGATGGAGGGGTTTACTATGGCTACACCTTC
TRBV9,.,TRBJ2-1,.,CASSDRPTLAQYWDEQFF,TGTGCCAGCAGCGACAGACCCACCCTAGCCCAGTACTGGGATGAGCAGTTCTTC
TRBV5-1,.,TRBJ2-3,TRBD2,CASSLAPSGSGDTQYF,TGCGCCAGCAGCTTGGCCCCTAGCGGGAGTGGAGATACGCAGTATTTT
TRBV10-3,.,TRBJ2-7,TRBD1,CAISVPQGATYEQYF,TGTGCCATCAGTGTCCCGCAGGGGGCCACCTACGAGCAGTACTTC
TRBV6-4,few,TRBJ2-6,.,CASSPTGHSGANVLTF,TGTGCCAGCAGCCCTACGGGACACTCTGGGGCCAACGTCCTGACTTTC
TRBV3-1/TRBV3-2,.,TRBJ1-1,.,CASSRGGGNTEAFF,TGTGCCAGCAGCCGCGGGGGAGGAAACACTGAAGCTTTCTTT
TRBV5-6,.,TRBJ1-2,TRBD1,CASSLEGQGAIGYGYTF,TGTGCCAGCAGCTTGGAGGGGCAGGGGGCGATTGGCTATGGCTACACCTTC
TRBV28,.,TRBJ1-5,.,CASSFGNNQPQHF,TGTGCCAGCAGTTTTGGGAACAATCAGCCCCAGCATTTT
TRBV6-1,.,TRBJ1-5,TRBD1,CASSGRTGVGNQPQHF,TGTGCCAGCAGTGGACGGACAGGGGTGGGCAATCAGCCCCAGCATTTT
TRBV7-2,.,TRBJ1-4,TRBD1,CASSLAPGQGNEKLFF,TGTGCCAGCAGCTTAGCGCCGGGACAGGGGAATGAAAAACTGTTTTTT
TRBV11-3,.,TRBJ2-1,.,CASSQRMSSYNEQFF,TGTGCCAGCAGCCAAAGGATGAGCTCCTACAATGAGCAGTTCTTC
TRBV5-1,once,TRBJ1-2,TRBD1,CASSYTGDGYTF,TGCGCCAGCAGCTATACAGGGGACGGCTACACCTTC
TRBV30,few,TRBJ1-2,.,CAWAGGTYRRYTF,TGTGCCTGGGCGGGGGGTACCTATAGGCGCTACACCTTC
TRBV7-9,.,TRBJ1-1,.,CASSSQPNTEAFF,TGTGCCAGCAGCTCTCAACCGAACACTGAAGCTTTCTTT
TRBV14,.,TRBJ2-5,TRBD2,CASSQDFASGRPQYF,TGTGCCAGCAGCCAAGATTTTGCTAGCGGGAGGCCCCAGTACTTC
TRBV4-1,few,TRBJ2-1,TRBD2,CASSQDRTRGHEQFF,TGCGCCAGCAGCCAAGATCGGACTAGAGGCCATGAGCAGTTCTTC
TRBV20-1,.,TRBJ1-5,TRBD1,CSASPTGGNQPQHF,TGCAGTGCTAGTCCTACAGGGGGCAATCAGCCCCAGCATTTT
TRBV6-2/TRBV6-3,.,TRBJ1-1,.,CASSYTRAEAFF,TGTGCCAGCAGTTACACACGGGCGGAAGCTTTCTTT
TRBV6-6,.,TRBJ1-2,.,CASSYGSGSPWGYTF,TGTGCCAGCAGTTACGGTAGCGGGAGCCCATGGGGCTACACCTTC
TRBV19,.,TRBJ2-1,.,CASSIIGGRSYNEQFF,TGTGCCAGTAGTATCATAGGGGGACGATCCTACAATGAGCAGTTCTTC
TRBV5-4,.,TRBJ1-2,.,CASSMGTGGNYGYTF,TGTGCCAGCAGCATGGGCACGGGCGGTAACTATGGCTACACCTTC
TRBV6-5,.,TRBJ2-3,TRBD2,CASSYGAGGATQYF,TGTGCCAGCAGTTACGGCGCGGGGGGGGCTACGCAGTATTTT
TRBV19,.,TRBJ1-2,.,CASRLRGAPSYGYTF,TGTGCCAGTAGGTTGAGGGGGGCGCCTAGCTATGGCTACACCTTC
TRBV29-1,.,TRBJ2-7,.,CSVGSSYEQYF,TGCAGCGTTGGGAGCTCCTACGAGCAGTACTTC
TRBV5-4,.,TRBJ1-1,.,CASRDGVVGLSGTEAFF,TGTGCCAGCAGGGACGGGGTGGTGGGACTTTCAGGTACTGAAGCTTTCTTT
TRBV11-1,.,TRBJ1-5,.,CASSIGGKNQPQHF,TGTGCCAGCAGCATCGGAGGGAAAAATCAGCCCCAGCATTTT
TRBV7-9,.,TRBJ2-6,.,CASSSPGPTPGANVLTF,TGTGCCAGCAGCTCCCCAGGTCCCACCCCTGGGGCCAACGTCCTGACTTTC
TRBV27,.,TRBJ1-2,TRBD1,CASSLDRGGYGYTF,TGTGCCAGCAGTTTAGACAGGGGAGGCTATGGCTACACCTTC
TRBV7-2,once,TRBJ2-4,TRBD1,CASSLGTGAKNIQYF,TGTGCCAGCAGCTTAGGGACAGGAGCCAAAAACATTCAGTACTTC
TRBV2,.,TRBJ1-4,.,CASRLGEEEKLFF,TGTGCCAGCAGATTGGGGGAGGAAGAAAAACTGTTTTTT
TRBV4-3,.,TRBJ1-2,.,CASSPPRDRTRTF,TGCGCCAGCAGCCCCCCCCGAGACAGGACTCGCACCTTC
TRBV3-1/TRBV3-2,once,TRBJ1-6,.,CASSPVSSYNSPLHF,TGTGCCAGCAGCCCGGTGAGCTCCTATAATTCACCCCTCCACTTT
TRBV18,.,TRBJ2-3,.,CASSPLGIPTDTQYF,TGTGCCAGCTCACCACTAGGGATACCGACAGATACGCAGTATTTT
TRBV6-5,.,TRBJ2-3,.,CASSYGGLSTDTQYF,TGTGCCAGCAGTTACGGGGGGCTTAGCACAGATACGCAGTATTTT
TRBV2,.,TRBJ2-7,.,CASQKEAGASSYEQYF,TGTGCCAGCCAAAAGGAGGCGGGGGCAAGCTCCTACGAGCAGTACTTC
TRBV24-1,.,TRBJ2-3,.,CATSDLRGYPADTQYF,TGTGCCACCAGTGATTTGAGGGGCTACCCCGCAGATACGCAGTATTTT
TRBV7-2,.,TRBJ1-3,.,CASSLGTSGNTIYF,TGTGCCAGCAGCTTAGGGACATCAGGAAACACCATATATTTT
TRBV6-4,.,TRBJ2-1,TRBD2,CASSPGTSGPNEQFF,TGTGCCAGCAGTCCCGGGACTAGCGGACCCAATGAGCAGTTCTTC
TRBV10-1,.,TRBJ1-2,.,CASSRRLGDYGYTF,TGCGCCAGCAGTCGGCGGTTGGGGGACTATGGCTACACCTTC
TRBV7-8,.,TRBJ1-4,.,CASSLGRGRGESVFF,TGTGCCAGCAGCTTAGGACGGGGACGAGGCGAAAGCGTGTTTTTT
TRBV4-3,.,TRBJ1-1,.,CASTGGGRVTEAFF,TGCGCCAGCACGGGAGGGGGACGAGTCACTGAAGCTTTCTTT
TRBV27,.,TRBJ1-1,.,CASSLYPFSEAFF,TGTGCCAGCAGTTTATATCCCTTTAGTGAAGCTTTCTTT
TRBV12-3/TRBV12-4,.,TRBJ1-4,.,CASSLGEKLFF,TGTGCCAGCAGTTTAGGTGAAAAACTGTTTTTT
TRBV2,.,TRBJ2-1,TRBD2,CASSGGLAGEQFF,TGTGCCAGCAGTGGGGGACTAGCCGGTGAGCAGTTCTTC
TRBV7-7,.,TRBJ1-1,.,CASSPSENTEAFF,TGTGCTAGCAGCCCCAGTGAGAACACTGAAGCTTTCTTT
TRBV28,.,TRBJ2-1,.,CASSFFDRRSSYNEQFF,TGTGCCAGCAGTTTTTTCGACAGGCGGAGCTCCTACAATGAGCAGTTCTTC